In this sample, the clone carrying this T cell receptor beta chain turned up many times. Its antigen remains unknown. UMIs were added to TCR cDNA along with a universal primer site when it was made by 5'RACE template switching. TCRdb analysed the 5' RACE reads with MiXCR anew, one entry per CDR3 protein. The table has under 150,000 distinct CDR3 sequences, roughly 8% seen once. The sample comes from a study of T cells after yellow fever vaccination. In the study overall: Low-cell-number fractions underwent preparation using SMART-Seq v4 Ultra Low Input.

Study-wide findings and caveats: Clones that expanded after primary vaccination mostly reappeared after the booster (roughly 96% CD4, 70% to 90% CD8). A minor fraction of clonotypes spanned both CD4 and CD8 compartments.

This sequence originates from a man aged 30-40 years who received the YFV17D yellow fever vaccine. The input for sequencing was CD4+ T cells sorted from PBMCs, taken 5 days after the yellow fever booster vaccination.

CDR3 bases: TGTGCCAGTAGTATAATGGGGAAAGAGACCCAGTACTTC. Its translation: CASSIMGKETQYF. The chain couples TRBV19 to TRBJ2-5; D remains unclear. Deletions cut 2 bases from V and 3 bases from J, with 7 bases between. This CDR3 is built from 13 residues. CDR1 is LNHDA, CDR2 SQIVND, per germline (reference sequence). The whole variable domain, remainder taken from reference TRBV19 and TRBJ2-5, is DGGITQSPKYLFRKEGQNVTLSCEQNLNHDAMYWYRQDPGQGLRLIYYSQIVNDFQKGDIAEGYSVSREKKESFPLTVTSAQKNPTAFYLCASSIMGKETQYFGPGTRLLVL.